The clone carrying this TCR beta chain has at least ten counts. What it binds is unknown. The sample is drawn from a study of T cells after yellow fever vaccination. About the research overall: Any fraction with a low cell number was prepared using SMART-Seq v4 Ultra Low Input. Study-wide findings and caveats: Reappearance after the booster was seen for most primary-vaccination clones, at 96% CD4 and roughly 90% CD8.

CDR1 is KGHSH, CDR2 LQKENI, per germline. V dropped 3 bases and J dropped 8; count of bases not matched to a gene: 6. The CDR3 loop spans 14 amino acids. Using its own MiXCR run on the 5' RACE reads, TCRdb lists one record per CDR3 protein. The sample gives hundreds of thousands of distinct CDR3 sequences, approximately 13% of which show up once; 11% to 15% is in the top ten. The gene calls are TRBV18 and TRBJ2-5, with TRBD2 identical over 10 bases. The material was PBMCs, obtained on the day of the yellow fever booster vaccination. This sequence originates from a young man who received the YFV17D yellow fever vaccine. The CDR3 nucleotides are TGTGCCAGCTCACCCCTAGCGGGAGATGGTACCCAGTACTTC. This gives the protein CASSPLAGDGTQYF.